Sequencing of this T cell receptor beta chain was carried out in a study of prognosis after radiotherapy for stage I lung cancer. Study-wide background: Radiotherapy was SBRT in 3 to 5 fractions with a biologically effective dose of at least 100 Gy.

The TCR beta CDR3 region was amplified from genomic DNA, with two rounds of multiplex PCR being used for the amplification. TRBV and TRBJ genes each had their own specific primers in first-round PCR. Via MiXCR, TCRdb re-called the multiplex PCR reads, giving one row per CDR3 protein. This table holds about 12,000 distinct CDR3 sequences, about 56% found once. The CDR3 length is 17 residues. J lost 2 bases, V lost 0 bases, and 5 bases had no gene match. Germline V gene sequence: CDR1 KGHSH, CDR2 LQKENI. In its sample, this clonotype was seen many times. This chain connects TRBV18 to TRBJ2-2; 8 bases line up with TRBD2. The origin of this receptor is a donor of 50 years or more with non-small cell lung cancer. The input for sequencing was PBMCs, taken before or after stereotactic body radiation therapy (not recorded which). The CDR3 sequence: CASSPPFAGGNTGELFF. CDR3 DNA sequence: TGTGCCAGCTCACCACCGTTTGCGGGAGGAAACACCGGGGAGCTGTTTTTT. Drawing the rest from reference TRBV18 and TRBJ2-2, the complete variable domain is NAGVMQNPRHLVRRRGQEARLRCSPMKGHSHVYWYRQLPEEGLKFMVYLQKENIIDESGMPKERFSAEFPKEGPSILRIQQVVRGDSAAYFCASSPPFAGGNTGELFFGEGSRLTVL.